This T cell receptor beta chain originates from a study of tumor-infiltrating lymphocytes in primary liver carcinoma (dated by TCRdb to about 2017). Context from the whole study: The five patients, three men and two women aged 30 to 69 years, had hepatocellular carcinoma (four) or combined HCC and intrahepatic cholangiocarcinoma (one). The tumors of the five patients were staged as T1-T3 N0M0, with maximum diameters ranging from about 4 to 11 cm. Each sample produced about 3.65 to 7.13 million productive TCRbeta reads, and read depth showed no significant difference between tissue types. For each liver tumor, the study sampled five regions along with adjacent normal tissue and blood, and applied TCRbeta repertoire sequencing, expression microarrays and whole-exome sequencing. A total of about 35 specimens from 5 patients, comprising some 25 tumor regions, 5 adjacent noncancerous liver tissues and 5 peripheral blood samples, were covered by TCRbeta repertoire sequencing. Repertoires from technical replicates were highly reproducible, with mean shared-clone rates about 0.88 and correlation coefficients above 0.98. The investigation overall reported the following: The study included only four to six patients, and the authors note findings should be validated in a larger study. Compared with blood, tumors had a significantly larger share of the repertoire taken up by the top 250 clones (p = 0.039). Only the TCR beta chain was sequenced, which likely underestimates true repertoire diversity because unpaired alpha chains were not captured. Repertoire overlap was found to be higher between tumor regions (mean approximately 35%) than between tumor-adjacent (roughly 17%) or tumor-blood (around 15%) pairs, consistent with antigen-driven expansion. Because the samples were bulk and unsorted, CD4+ and CD8+ T cell repertoires could not be compared.

CDR1 and CDR2 are drawn from the germline V gene: MDHEN, SYDVKM. The CDR3, cysteine through phenylalanine, is 15 amino acids long. The kept DNA is CDR3 alone, 45 bases in frame from the first base. Without any cell sorting, total RNA and DNA were extracted together from about 20-30 mg of bulk tissue using the AllPrep DNA/RNA mini kit. Between November 2015 and 2016, 4 or 5 patients in China with histopathologically diagnosed primary liver carcinoma had surgical resection. At the time of sampling, the patients had chronic HBV infection and had not received any treatment. Pieces of fresh tumor and adjacent tissue were cut in half, with one half kept in RNAlater at -80 degrees C and the other half sent for histology. On this clonotype itself: The target of this receptor is not known. A single base separates this from a much larger clone, so it may be a read error.

Starting from around 520 ng total RNA, TCRbeta-specific cDNA was produced by reverse transcription with a constant-region primer and ProtoScript II reverse transcriptase. Construction of the TCRbeta libraries relied on three nested rounds of multiplex PCR, following a slightly modified ARM-PCR procedure. Multiplex TRBV1-TRBV30 forward primers and a Cbeta reverse primer were used in the first two PCR rounds, each of which was run for 9 to 11 cycles. Sample barcodes and Illumina adapters were added in a final 25-cycle PCR using Deep VentR polymerase. Amplicons of 200-500 bp were gel-purified with a QIAquick gel extraction kit before sequencing. An Illumina HiSeq 2500 was used to sequence the TCRbeta amplicons, generating 250-bp paired-end reads. Under the source paper's analysis protocol: Quality trimming of reads was performed with Trimmomatic v0.33, and paired reads were merged with FLASH v1.2.11 so that full CDR3 sequences could be recovered. V, D and J germline segments were assigned to the rearranged TCRbeta sequences by MiGEC v1.2.1b. Clonotype statistics and Shannon-Wiener diversity indices were computed with VDJtools v1.0.0. To cut down on sampling bias, every analysis after diversity analysis relied on just the 250 most abundant clonotypes from each sample. TCRdb cleaned the public reads at Q25 with fastp, built clones with MiXCR and kept in-frame beta chains. Rows with one shared CDR3 protein collapse into an entry with the most common genes and DNA. What appears here as the V and J calls and clone size reflects TCRdb's work, not the paper's. In all, the sample holds 90,000 to 150,000 distinct CDR3 sequences, and less than 75% of those were seen once. The ten largest clones represent more than 7% of the sample.

The sample comprised tumor-adjacent normal liver tissue. The receptor was isolated from a woman in her fifties or sixties with primary liver carcinoma and hepatitis B virus infection. The chain uses TRBV28 and TRBJ2-7; the central 10 bases match TRBD2. The CDR3 protein: CDSSLAGGAIYEQYF. The DNA sequence is given as TGTGACAGCAGTTTAGCGGGAGGTGCCATCTACGAGCAGTACTTC.